A selection of T cell receptor beta chains follows, all from one sample in a study of blood T cell repertoires in COVID-19. Libraries were prepared by immunoSEQ multiplex PCR; TCRdb keeps only in-frame clonotypes and omits some of them. The table has roughly 280,000 clones, approximately 91% seen once. Sequencing was performed on peripheral blood. The receptors shown here come from a woman aged 25 to 39 with COVID-19, enrolled during active disease. Each CDR3 is given with its conserved first and last residue. D genes are given only for firm matches. Only some rows state a clone size, as once, few, many or a class for expanded clones.

clone_size: once; j_call: TRBJ2-6; d_call: .; v_call: TRBV10-3; cdr3_aa: CAISESGAGAGANVLTF; cdr3_nt: TGTGCCATCAGTGAGTCCGGGGCAGGGGCTGGGGCCAACGTCCTGACTTTC
clone_size: few; j_call: TRBJ2-1; d_call: TRBD2; v_call: TRBV19; cdr3_aa: CASSISGTSGKTGEQFF; cdr3_nt: TGTGCCAGTAGTATATCTGGGACTAGCGGGAAGACTGGTGAGCAGTTCTTC
clone_size: .; j_call: TRBJ1-2; d_call: .; v_call: TRBV6-6; cdr3_aa: CASSYSKEARSTF; cdr3_nt: TGTGCCAGCAGTTACTCGAAAGAAGCAAGAAGTACCTTC
clone_size: .; j_call: TRBJ1-2; d_call: .; v_call: TRBV7-4; cdr3_aa: CASSLYTTGSYSGYTF; cdr3_nt: TGTGCCAGCAGCCTCTATACGACAGGTTCCTACTCTGGCTACACCTTC
clone_size: .; j_call: TRBJ2-2; d_call: TRBD2; v_call: TRBV9; cdr3_aa: CASSVLAGVTGELFF; cdr3_nt: TGTGCCAGCAGCGTTTTAGCGGGAGTTACCGGGGAGCTGTTTTTT
clone_size: few; j_call: TRBJ1-5; d_call: .; v_call: TRBV19; cdr3_aa: CASTVEAGYSNQPQHF; cdr3_nt: TGTGCCAGTACGGTTGAAGCGGGCTATAGCAATCAGCCCCAGCATTTT
clone_size: .; j_call: TRBJ1-1; d_call: TRBD1; v_call: TRBV28; cdr3_aa: CASSPHGTGNTEAFF; cdr3_nt: TGTGCCAGCAGTCCCCACGGGACAGGGAACACTGAAGCTTTCTTT
clone_size: .; j_call: TRBJ2-7; d_call: TRBD2; v_call: TRBV5-4; cdr3_aa: CASSLLAGRAEQYF; cdr3_nt: TGTGCCAGCAGCTTACTAGCGGGCAGGGCCGAGCAGTACTTC
clone_size: .; j_call: TRBJ2-7; d_call: .; v_call: TRBV11-2; cdr3_aa: CASSPTSYEQYF; cdr3_nt: TGTGCCAGCAGCCCGACTTCCTACGAGCAGTACTTC
clone_size: .; j_call: TRBJ1-1; d_call: TRBD1; v_call: TRBV28; cdr3_aa: CASSALTGGTEAFF; cdr3_nt: TGTGCCAGCAGTGCCCTGACAGGGGGCACTGAAGCTTTCTTT
clone_size: few; j_call: TRBJ2-7; d_call: .; v_call: TRBV28; cdr3_aa: CASSLGGSSYEQYF; cdr3_nt: TGTGCCAGCAGCCTCGGGGGTAGTTCCTACGAGCAGTACTTC
clone_size: .; j_call: TRBJ1-2; d_call: .; v_call: TRBV3-1/TRBV3-2; cdr3_aa: CASSQLGGPTF; cdr3_nt: TGTGCCAGCAGCCAACTGGGGGGACCCACCTTC
clone_size: .; j_call: TRBJ2-7; d_call: TRBD1; v_call: TRBV27; cdr3_aa: CASSLGTGGWYEQYF; cdr3_nt: TGTGCCAGCAGTCTGGGGACAGGGGGTTGGTACGAGCAGTACTTC
clone_size: .; j_call: TRBJ2-2; d_call: .; v_call: TRBV7-2; cdr3_aa: CASSSAWASENPGELFF; cdr3_nt: TGTGCCAGCAGCTCCGCCTGGGCTAGCGAGAATCCCGGGGAGCTGTTTTTT
clone_size: .; j_call: TRBJ2-4; d_call: TRBD2; v_call: TRBV9; cdr3_aa: CASSPSGLTNIQYF; cdr3_nt: TGTGCCAGCAGCCCCTCGGGACTAACAAACATTCAGTACTTC
clone_size: .; j_call: TRBJ2-4; d_call: .; v_call: TRBV30; cdr3_aa: CAWSVGAGGNIQYF; cdr3_nt: TGTGCCTGGAGCGTAGGGGCTGGGGGCAACATTCAGTACTTC
clone_size: .; j_call: TRBJ2-5; d_call: .; v_call: TRBV5-1; cdr3_aa: CASSLGQSGGETQYF; cdr3_nt: TGCGCCAGCAGCTTGGGGCAGTCGGGTGGAGAGACCCAGTACTTC
clone_size: .; j_call: TRBJ1-5; d_call: TRBD1; v_call: TRBV23-1; cdr3_aa: CASSQTDRAQPQHF; cdr3_nt: TGCGCCAGCAGTCAAACGGACAGGGCCCAGCCCCAGCATTTT
clone_size: .; j_call: TRBJ1-5; d_call: .; v_call: TRBV4-3; cdr3_aa: CASSQDMGRDQPQHF; cdr3_nt: TGCGCCAGCAGCCAAGATATGGGCAGGGATCAGCCCCAGCATTTT
clone_size: .; j_call: TRBJ1-1; d_call: TRBD1; v_call: TRBV7-3; cdr3_aa: CASSLFAGGNTEAFF; cdr3_nt: TGTGCCAGCAGCTTATTTGCAGGGGGGAACACTGAAGCTTTCTTT
clone_size: .; j_call: TRBJ2-3; d_call: TRBD2; v_call: TRBV24-1; cdr3_aa: CATSPWTSGRTDTQYF; cdr3_nt: TGTGCCACCAGTCCCTGGACTAGCGGGAGAACAGATACGCAGTATTTT
clone_size: .; j_call: TRBJ2-5; d_call: .; v_call: TRBV2; cdr3_aa: CASSSGQETQYF; cdr3_nt: TGTGCCAGCAGCAGCGGTCAAGAGACCCAGTACTTC
clone_size: .; j_call: TRBJ2-7; d_call: TRBD2; v_call: TRBV28; cdr3_aa: CASSPLTSGMIEQYF; cdr3_nt: TGTGCCAGCAGCCCCCTGACTAGCGGGATGATTGAGCAGTACTTC
clone_size: .; j_call: TRBJ1-5; d_call: .; v_call: TRBV19; cdr3_aa: CASNLGPGVNQPQHF; cdr3_nt: TGTGCCAGTAATCTGGGACCAGGGGTAAATCAGCCCCAGCATTTT
clone_size: few; j_call: TRBJ1-1; d_call: .; v_call: TRBV11-2; cdr3_aa: CASSPRQVSKGRGTEAFF; cdr3_nt: TGTGCCAGCAGCCCAAGACAGGTCTCGAAAGGTCGTGGCACTGAAGCTTTCTTT
clone_size: .; j_call: TRBJ2-7; d_call: .; v_call: TRBV21-1; cdr3_aa: CASSKGDTLSYEQYF; cdr3_nt: TGTGCCAGCAGCAAAGGGGACACCCTGTCCTACGAGCAGTACTTC
clone_size: .; j_call: TRBJ1-5; d_call: .; v_call: TRBV19; cdr3_aa: CASRQDSNQPQHF; cdr3_nt: TGTGCCAGTAGACAGGATAGCAATCAGCCCCAGCATTTT
clone_size: .; j_call: TRBJ2-2; d_call: .; v_call: TRBV6-4; cdr3_aa: CASSDSGGGELFF; cdr3_nt: TGTGCCAGCAGTGACTCGGGGGGCGGGGAGCTGTTTTTT
clone_size: once; j_call: TRBJ1-5; d_call: .; v_call: TRBV28; cdr3_aa: CASRTARQVGGNQPQHF; cdr3_nt: TGTGCCAGCAGAACTGCACGACAGGTTGGTGGCAATCAGCCCCAGCATTTT
clone_size: once; j_call: TRBJ2-7; d_call: .; v_call: TRBV4-1; cdr3_aa: CASSQAAGRESEQYF; cdr3_nt: TGCGCCAGCAGCCAAGCGGCGGGGCGAGAGTCCGAGCAGTACTTC
clone_size: .; j_call: TRBJ2-3; d_call: .; v_call: TRBV5-1; cdr3_aa: CASRQGSTDTQYF; cdr3_nt: TGCGCCAGCAGACAGGGTAGCACAGATACGCAGTATTTT
clone_size: .; j_call: TRBJ2-7; d_call: .; v_call: TRBV7-3; cdr3_aa: CASSLQFSYEQYF; cdr3_nt: TGTGCCAGCAGCTTACAGTTCTCCTACGAGCAGTACTTC
clone_size: .; j_call: TRBJ2-2; d_call: .; v_call: TRBV10-1; cdr3_aa: CASSRGLPGELFF; cdr3_nt: TGCGCCAGCTCCAGGGGCCTACCGGGGGAGCTGTTTTTT
clone_size: .; j_call: TRBJ2-6; d_call: TRBD1; v_call: TRBV28; cdr3_aa: CASSTGGTGLLGANVLTF; cdr3_nt: TGTGCCAGCAGCACCGGTGGGACAGGTCTTTTAGGGGCCAACGTCCTGACTTTC
clone_size: once; j_call: TRBJ2-7; d_call: .; v_call: TRBV2; cdr3_aa: CASSEGDQGSYEQYF; cdr3_nt: TGTGCCAGCAGTGAAGGCGACCAGGGGTCCTACGAGCAGTACTTC
clone_size: .; j_call: TRBJ2-1; d_call: TRBD2; v_call: TRBV7-2; cdr3_aa: CASSPLASSYNEQFF; cdr3_nt: TGTGCCAGCAGCCCACTAGCGAGCTCCTACAATGAGCAGTTCTTC
clone_size: .; j_call: TRBJ2-1; d_call: TRBD2; v_call: TRBV5-6; cdr3_aa: CASSAASGRYHEQFF; cdr3_nt: TGTGCCAGCAGCGCCGCTAGCGGGAGGTACCATGAGCAGTTCTTC
clone_size: .; j_call: TRBJ1-3; d_call: .; v_call: TRBV11-2; cdr3_aa: CASSAEVRPGNTIYF; cdr3_nt: TGTGCCAGCAGCGCCGAGGTGAGGCCTGGAAACACCATATATTTT
clone_size: .; j_call: TRBJ2-2; d_call: .; v_call: TRBV6-2/TRBV6-3; cdr3_aa: CASSYSGGAKGITGELFF; cdr3_nt: TGTGCCAGCAGTTACAGCGGCGGAGCGAAGGGAATTACCGGGGAGCTGTTTTTT
clone_size: .; j_call: TRBJ2-7; d_call: TRBD2; v_call: TRBV4-1; cdr3_aa: CASRPFSGRFPYEQYF; cdr3_nt: TGCGCCAGCAGACCGTTCAGCGGGAGATTCCCCTACGAGCAGTACTTC